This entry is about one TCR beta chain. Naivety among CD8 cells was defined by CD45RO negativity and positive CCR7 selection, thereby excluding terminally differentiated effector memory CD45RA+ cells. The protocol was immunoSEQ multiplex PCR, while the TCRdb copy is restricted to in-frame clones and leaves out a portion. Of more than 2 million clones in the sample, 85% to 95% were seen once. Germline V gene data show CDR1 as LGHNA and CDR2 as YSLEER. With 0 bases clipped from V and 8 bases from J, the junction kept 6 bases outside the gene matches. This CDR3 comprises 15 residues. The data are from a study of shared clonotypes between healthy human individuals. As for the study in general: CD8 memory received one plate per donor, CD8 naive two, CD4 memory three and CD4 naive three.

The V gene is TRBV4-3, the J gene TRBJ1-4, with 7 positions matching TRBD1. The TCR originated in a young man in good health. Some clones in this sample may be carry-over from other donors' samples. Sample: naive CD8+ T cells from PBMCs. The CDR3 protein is CASSQDQRGHEKLFF. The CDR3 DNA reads TGCGCCAGCAGCCAAGATCAAAGGGGGCACGAAAAACTGTTTTTT.